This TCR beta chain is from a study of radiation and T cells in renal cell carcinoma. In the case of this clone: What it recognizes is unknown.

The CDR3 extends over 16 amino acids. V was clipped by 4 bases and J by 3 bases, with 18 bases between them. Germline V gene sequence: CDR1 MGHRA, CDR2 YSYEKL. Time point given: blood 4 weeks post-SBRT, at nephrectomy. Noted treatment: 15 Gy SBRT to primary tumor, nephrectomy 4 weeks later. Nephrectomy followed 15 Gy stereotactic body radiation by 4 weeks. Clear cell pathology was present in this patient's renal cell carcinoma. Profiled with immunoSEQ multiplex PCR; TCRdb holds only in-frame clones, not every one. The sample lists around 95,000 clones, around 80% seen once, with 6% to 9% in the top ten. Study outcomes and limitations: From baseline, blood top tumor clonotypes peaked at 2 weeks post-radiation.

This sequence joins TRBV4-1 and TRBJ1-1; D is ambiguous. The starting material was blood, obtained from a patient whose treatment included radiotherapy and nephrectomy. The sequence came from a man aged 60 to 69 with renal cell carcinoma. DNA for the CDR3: TGCGCCAGCAGCCCGTGGCCCAGCCAGGAAGACACTGAAGCTTTCTTT. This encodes CASSPWPSQEDTEAFF.